This T cell receptor beta chain was recorded in a study of graft-versus-host responses after intestinal transplantation. Whole-study results and caveats: Levels of circulating GvH clones at their peak were associated with early post-transplant HvG declines. The study found high graft-versus-host to host-versus-graft clonal ratios in allografts of patients with graft-donor T cell macrochimerism.

Produced via immunoSEQ multiplex PCR; TCRdb's table is partial and in-frame only. Among 9,900 or so clones listed, approximately 86% were seen once. Of note for this clone: The antigen is not known.

The CDR3 consists of 13 residues. Looked up from germline, CDR1 is MNHEY and CDR2 is SVGAGI. Trimming pared 7 bases from V and 11 bases from J, leaving 15 bases between. Intraepithelial and lamina propria lymphocytes were freed from processed graft tissue. The origin of this receptor is a human patient who received an intestinal transplant, so some T cells may come from the graft donor. The sequencing here drew on ileum tissue, taken approximately 700 days after intestinal transplantation. This chain connects TRBV6-5 to TRBJ1-6; D gene unclear. DNA for the CDR3: TGTGCCAGCAACGCAGCCCCCTTTACACCCCTCCACTTT. It specifies CASNAAPFTPLHF.